The entry below describes one T cell receptor (beta chain). The data stem from a study of blood T cell repertoires in COVID-19. Looking at the study overall: Collection of acute and convalescent COVID-19 samples took place in the United States, Italy and Spain. PBMCs, B-cell-depleted T cells, or T cells provided the cDNA or gDNA that made up the material.

This CDR3 has 16 residues. V lost 0 bases, J lost 0 bases, and 10 bases lay in between. CDR1 and CDR2 (germline): SGHNT, YYREEE (reference sequence). Source study methods: Reference gene primer amplification gave nucleated cell count estimates. Using immunoSEQ multiplex PCR, the repertoire was profiled, and TCRdb retains in-frame clones only, with some absent. That table supplies the V and J calls and clone size; D and trimming were determined from the DNA. The data show roughly 140,000 clones, with approximately 83% seen just once and about 3.5% held by the top ten. Sequencing was carried out using peripheral blood. This receptor was identified in a man between 65 and 85 years old with acute or convalescent COVID-19. This chain joins TRBV5-4 and TRBJ1-3; D is ambiguous. CDR3 amino acids: CASSLGLTGSGNTIYF. The CDR3 DNA reads TGTGCCAGCAGCTTGGGACTGACGGGCTCTGGAAACACCATATATTTT.